This record covers a single T cell receptor (beta chain). The data derive from a study of shared clonotypes between healthy human individuals. Naive CD8 cells lacked CD45RO and underwent positive selection for CCR7, leaving out terminally differentiated effector memory CD45RA+ cells. Within Nashville, Tennessee resided all donors, each a Caucasian adult. CDR1 and CDR2 (germline): MDHEN, SYDVKM. Trimming took off 3 bases at V and 4 bases at J, with 15 bases between the two ends. This CDR3 comprises 15 residues. TCRdb keeps only in-frame clones here, not all; method: immunoSEQ multiplex PCR. The sample carries about 2.1 million clones, roughly 93% recorded once.

The TCR comes from a man aged 18 to 29 in good health. Some clones in this sample may be carry-over from other donors' samples. Sequencing used naive CD8+ T cells from PBMCs. V gene TRBV28 combines with J gene TRBJ1-1; D may be TRBD1 (6 bases). In DNA form, the CDR3 reads TGTGCCAGCAGTTTGCGAAACAGGGTTGGCACTGAAGCTTTCTTT. Its protein is CASSLRNRVGTEAFF. The full variable domain, its missing parts supplied by reference TRBV28 and TRBJ1-1, is DVKVTQSSRYLVKRTGEKVFLECVQDMDHENMFWYRQDPGLGLRLIYFSYDVKMKEKGDIPEGYSVSREKKERFSLILESASTNQTSMYLCASSLRNRVGTEAFFGQGTRLTVV.